The entry below gives a single T cell receptor (beta chain) sequence along with its context. Its target is not known. This record belongs to a study of shared clonotypes between healthy human individuals. General study results and limits: On the whole, naive subsets had larger estimated richness than memory subsets had. Naive CD4 clonotypes were shared across several donors at roughly 5.5%.

Trimming removed 4 bases from V and 5 bases from J; junction bases left unmatched: 9. The V gene's germline CDR1 is SGDLS and CDR2 YYNGEE. There are 16 residues in the CDR3. Donors were Caucasian adults residing in Nashville, Tennessee, USA. Combining CD45RO+ cells with CCR7-negative CD45RA+ TemRA cells gave CD8 memory. The table came from immunoSEQ multiplex PCR; TCRdb's copy has only in-frame clones and leaves some out. The data show roughly 660,000 clones, roughly 87% seen once. This sequence originates from a man between 18 and 35 years old in good health. Some clones in this sample may be carry-over from other donors' samples. The V call is TRBV9, the J call TRBJ2-2; 9 nucleotides align to TRBD2. The specimen sequenced was memory CD8+ T cells from PBMCs. Sample subset: CD45RO+ cells pooled with CCR7-negative TemRA cells. This CDR3 is CASSPSQAGGTGELFF. CDR3 DNA sequence: TGTGCCAGCAGCCCTTCTCAAGCGGGAGGTACCGGGGAGCTGTTTTTT.